This T cell receptor (beta chain) originates from a study of a mutant IDH1 vaccine in newly diagnosed glioma. About the research overall: Patients in the study were vaccinated eight times, receiving shots in weeks 1, 3, 5, 7, 11, 15, 19 and 23. Before enrollment, patients got radiotherapy alone, temozolomide alone, or mostly the combination. Whole-study findings and limits: Changes in top peripheral clonotypes did not appear linked to pseudoprogression.

Points on this clone: Antigen: not known.

Germline CDR1 and CDR2: SGHKS and YYEKEE (reference sequence). The CDR3 has 15 amino acids. J gave up 9 bases and V 3 bases, and 6 bases lay outside the gene matches. The sample's time point: week 5, during vaccination. The investigators gave 300 ug of mutant IDH1 20-mer peptide in each vaccine dose, together with topical imiquimod. Newly diagnosed WHO grade 3 or 4 IDH1-mutant, ATRX-lost astrocytomas were identified in the donors. The table came from immunoSEQ multiplex PCR; TCRdb's copy has only in-frame clones and leaves some out. The sample carries 30,000 to 45,000 clones, approximately 90% recorded once.

The gene calls are TRBV5-5 and TRBJ1-6; 10 bases map to TRBD1. The sequenced sample was PBMCs, obtained from a glioma patient whose treatment included an IDH1 peptide vaccine. The TCR was taken from a man in his fifties or sixties with glioma. The CDR3 protein is CASSSQTGGFSPLHF. The DNA for the CDR3 is TGTGCCAGCAGCTCCCAGACAGGGGGCTTTTCACCCCTCCACTTT.